Listed here are 22 T cell receptor beta chains from one sample, sequenced in a study of Graves' ophthalmopathy and Graves' hyperthyroidism. CDR3 regions of TCR beta were amplified from RNA transcripts. The authors performed first-round RT-PCR with HTBI primers and then a second-round multiplex PCR. TCRdb called the multiplex PCR reads again in MiXCR, with one record for every CDR3 protein. In the table there are 300,000 to 400,000 distinct CDR3 sequences, 17% of which are singletons. Material: peripheral blood. The receptors shown here come from an adult woman with stable Graves' hyperthyroidism.

This clonotype was seen at least ten times. The J gene is TRBJ2-7, the V gene TRBV6-5; D gene unclear. Trimming took 4 bases from V and 1 from J, leaving 11 bases between them. This CDR3 has 14 amino acids. In germline, CDR1 is MNHEY, CDR2 SVGAGI. The CDR3 sequence is CASSWLGRSYEQYF. Written as DNA, the CDR3 is TGTGCCAGCAGTTGGCTTGGAAGATCCTACGAGCAGTACTTC.

V usage is TRBV3-1 and J usage is TRBJ2-7; D not resolved. CDR1 is LGHDT, CDR2 YNNKEL, per germline (reference sequence). The CDR3 runs 12 residues. Trimming removed 1 base from V and 6 bases from J, with 7 bases in between. The CDR3 loop reads CASSQGNLEQYF. CDR3 nucleotide sequence: TGTGCCAGCAGCCAAGGAAACCTCGAGCAGTACTTC.

In this sample, this clonotype turned up many times. The V and J genes are TRBV7-9 and TRBJ1-1; D remains unclear. CDR3 length: 13 amino acids. Trimming pared 0 bases from V and 9 bases from J, leaving 11 bases between. Germline V lookup: CDR1 SEHNR, CDR2 FQNEAQ (reference sequence). Here the CDR3 reads CASSLAPGPKAFF. As DNA, the CDR3 is TGTGCCAGCAGCTTAGCGCCGGGTCCTAAAGCTTTCTTT.

The chain uses TRBV12-3 or TRBV12-4 and TRBJ2-7; D not resolved. The CDR3 has 14 residues. Trimming took off 4 bases at V and 3 bases at J, with 13 bases between the two ends. CDR3 loop: CASSSRTRLYEQYF. Written as DNA, the CDR3 is TGTGCCAGCAGTTCCCGAACAAGACTCTACGAGCAGTACTTC.

This clonotype has a count of ten or more. This rearrangement joins TRBV4-1 to TRBJ2-7; maybe TRBD1 (6 bases). The CDR3 has 17 amino acids. Germline CDR1 and CDR2: MGHRA and YSYEKL. Trimming cost V 2 bases and J 3 bases, with 20 bases left between them. The CDR3 sequence is CASSQLKGVGFGYEQYF. The CDR3 bases are TGCGCCAGCAGCCAATTGAAGGGGGTCGGCTTCGGCTACGAGCAGTACTTC.

This clonotype was recorded many times. The chain combines TRBV12-3 or TRBV12-4 with TRBJ2-6, with D possibly being TRBD1 (6 bases). V dropped 6 bases and J dropped 2 bases, with 11 bases sitting between them. The CDR3 is 15 residues long. This CDR3 is CASRLQGAGANVLTF. Here the CDR3 DNA reads TGTGCCAGCAGGTTACAGGGAGCTGGGGCCAACGTCCTGACTTTC.

This clonotype was counted many times. This chain links TRBV12-3 or TRBV12-4 with TRBJ2-3; D possibly corresponds to TRBD1 (6 bases). The V and J ends lost 3 bases and 5 bases respectively, with 6 bases between them. The CDR3 loop spans 12 amino acids. CDR3 residues: CASSFRGDTQYF. CDR3 sequence (DNA): TGTGCCAGCAGTTTCAGGGGAGATACGCAGTATTTT.

This clonotype came up many times. The chain uses TRBV6-5 and TRBJ2-7; 12 bases line up with TRBD2. V was pared by 4 bases and J by 7 bases, with 11 bases of the junction left unmatched. CDR3 length: 16 residues. From germline, CDR1 is MNHEY and CDR2 SVGAGI. CDR3 sequence (DNA): TGTGCCAGCAGTTTCCACCCGACTAGCGGGAGTGGTGAGCAGTACTTC. This translates into CASSFHPTSGSGEQYF.

This clonotype was recorded at least ten times. The chain carries TRBV28 and TRBJ2-5, with 14 bases that match TRBD2. Trimming cost V 8 bases and J 5 bases; bases outside gene matches: 10. The CDR3 runs to 16 residues. The germline V gene has CDR1 MDHEN and CDR2 SYDVKM. CDR3 DNA: TGTGCCAGCGGTAGATGGGGACTAGCGGGAGCCGAGACCCAGTACTTC. Its protein is CASGRWGLAGAETQYF.

The chain's CDR3 is CASSSYRVTGELFF. The CDR3, as DNA: TGTGCCAGCAGTTCCTACCGGGTGACCGGGGAGCTGTTTTTT. The rearrangement uses TRBV6-5 and TRBJ2-2; D ambiguous. This CDR3 has 14 amino acids. Trimming cost V 4 bases and J 5 bases, with 11 bases left between them. CDR1 is MNHEY and CDR2 is SVGAGI in the germline V gene.

This clonotype has ten or more counts. The V call is TRBV20-1, the J call TRBJ2-7; D gene unclear. The germline CDR1 and CDR2 sequences are DFQATT and SNEGSKA (reference sequence). The CDR3 is 14 residues long. The V end lost 3 bases, the J end lost 2 bases, and 14 bases lay between the germline ends. The CDR3: CSASGPFTTYEQYF. The CDR3, as DNA: TGCAGTGCTAGTGGGCCCTTTACCACCTACGAGCAGTACTTC.

This clonotype came up many times. CDR3 sequence reads: CASSSEDTEAFF. CDR3 DNA: TGTGCCAGCTCATCTGAGGACACTGAAGCTTTCTTT. This chain links TRBV2 with TRBJ1-1, with no clear D. CDR1 is SNHLY and CDR2 is FYNNEI in the germline V gene. The CDR3 runs to 12 residues. The germline V and J ends were trimmed by 8 bases and 3 bases, with 10 bases remaining between them.

In this sample, this clonotype turned up a few times. V usage is TRBV27 and J usage is TRBJ2-2, with a possible D match to TRBD2 (5 bases). The CDR3 length is 13 residues. Trimming took off 0 bases at V and 8 bases at J, with 7 bases between the two ends. CDR1 is MNHEY, CDR2 SMNVEV, per germline (reference sequence). This CDR3 is CASSLSRGGELFF. Here the CDR3 DNA reads TGTGCCAGCAGTTTATCTCGGGGAGGGGAGCTGTTTTTT.

This clonotype appeared a few times. With a much larger clone just one base away, this may be a read error. The J gene is TRBJ2-5, the V gene TRBV5-6; TRBD1 might be the D (5 bases). The V gene's germline CDR1 is SGHDT and CDR2 YYEEEE. The length of the CDR3 is 11 residues. CDR3 in DNA: TGTGCCAGCAGCCAGACAGAGACCCAGGACTTC. Translation: CASSQTETQDF.

About this clonotype itself: The CDR3 does not close with the conserved phenylalanine or tryptophan, likely indicating a read error. The DNA is omitted, as the CDR3 cannot be located on it reliably, and the CDR3 follows TCRdb's listing. The chain employs TRBV2 and TRBJ2-2; the listed D gene, TRBD1, was not tested against the DNA. The CDR3 comprises 15 residues, both ends counted. Germline V gives CDR1 SNHLY, CDR2 FYNNEI. CDR3 protein: CASSAPTGVTGELLL.

This clonotype appeared many times. The chain recombines TRBV7-2 with TRBJ1-1, with unresolved D. From germline, CDR1 is SGHTA and CDR2 FQGNSA. Deletions cut 2 bases from V and 0 bases from J, with 7 bases between. The length of the CDR3 is 14 residues. The chain's CDR3 is CASSLRSMNTEAFF. CDR3 nucleotide sequence: TGTGCCAGCAGCTTACGTAGCATGAACACTGAAGCTTTCTTT.

This clonotype was seen ten or more times. The rearrangement joins TRBV27 to TRBJ2-7; 10 bases map to TRBD2. V trimming: 4 bases; J trimming: 4 bases; junction bases outside the gene matches: 7. CDR1 and CDR2 (germline): MNHEY, SMNVEV (reference sequence). There are 15 residues in the CDR3. CDR3 bases: TGTGCCAGCAGTTGGTCTAGCGGGAGTAGATACGAGCAGTACTTC. Protein: CASSWSSGSRYEQYF.

This clonotype was picked up many times. The chain couples TRBV12-3 or TRBV12-4 to TRBJ2-6; 8 nucleotides align to TRBD1. The CDR3 contains 15 residues. The junction had 5 bases not matched to a gene; V was cut back by 6 bases and J by 4 bases. The CDR3 region is CASRSQGGGANVLTF. CDR3 bases: TGTGCCAGCAGATCACAGGGGGGAGGGGCCAACGTCCTGACTTTC.

This clonotype appeared many times. This rearrangement joins TRBV20-1 to TRBJ1-1, with D possibly TRBD1 on 6 matching bases. V lost 6 bases, J lost 0 bases, and 11 bases lay in between. The V gene's germline CDR1 is DFQATT and CDR2 SNEGSKA (reference sequence). The CDR3 is 13 amino acids. CDR3 region: CSARQDLNTEAFF. The DNA for the CDR3 is TGCAGTGCCAGACAGGATTTGAACACTGAAGCTTTCTTT.

The chain links TRBV15 to TRBJ2-5, with D unresolved. This CDR3 is built from 11 residues. Trimming removed 0 bases from V and 4 bases from J, with 0 bases in between. Germline lookup yields CDR1 LNHNV and CDR2 YYDKDF (reference sequence). CDR3 loop: CATSREETQYF. The DNA of the CDR3 is TGTGCCACCAGCAGAGAAGAGACCCAGTACTTC.

The chain employs TRBV9 and TRBJ2-7; D may be TRBD1 (5 bases). The CDR3 consists of 14 residues. V was clipped by 5 bases and J by 2 bases, with 14 bases between them. Germline V gene sequence: CDR1 SGDLS, CDR2 YYNGEE. In nucleotides, the CDR3 is TGTGCCAGCAGAGTCGTGGACAAGACCTACGAGCAGTACTTC. Translated: CASRVVDKTYEQYF.

This clonotype was seen more than once but under ten times. A much bigger clone sits one base away, suggesting this may be a read error. V usage is TRBV5-1 and J usage is TRBJ2-2; the D is unclear. V gave up 2 bases and J gave up 0 bases, with 5 bases separating them. This CDR3 spans 14 amino acids. Germline V lookup: CDR1 SGHRS, CDR2 YFSETQ. The CDR3 DNA is TGCGCCAGCAGCTTTTTCGCGAACACCGGGGAGCTGTTTTTT. It translates to CASSFFANTGELFF. The full variable domain, rest sourced from reference TRBV5-1 and TRBJ2-2, is KAGVTQTPRYLIKTRGQQVTLSCSPISGHRSVSWYQQTPGQGLQFLFEYFSETQRNKGNFPGRFSGRQFSNSRSEMNVSTLELGDSALYLCASSFFANTGELFFGEGSRLTVL.